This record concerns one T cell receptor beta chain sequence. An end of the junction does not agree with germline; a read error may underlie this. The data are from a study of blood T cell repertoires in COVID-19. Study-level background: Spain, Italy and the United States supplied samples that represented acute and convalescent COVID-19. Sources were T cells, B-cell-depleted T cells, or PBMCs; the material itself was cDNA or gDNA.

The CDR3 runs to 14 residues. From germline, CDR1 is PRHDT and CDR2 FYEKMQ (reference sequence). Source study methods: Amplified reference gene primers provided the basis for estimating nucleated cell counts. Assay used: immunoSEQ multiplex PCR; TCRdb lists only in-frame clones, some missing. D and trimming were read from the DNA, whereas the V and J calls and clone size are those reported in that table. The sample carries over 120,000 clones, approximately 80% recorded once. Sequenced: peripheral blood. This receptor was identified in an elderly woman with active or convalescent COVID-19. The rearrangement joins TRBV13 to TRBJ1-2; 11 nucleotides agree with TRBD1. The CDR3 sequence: CASSIGQGAPGYTF. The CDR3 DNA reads TGTGCCAGCAGCATAGGACAGGGGGCGCCTGGCTACACCTTC.